The present TCR beta chain was sequenced within a study of shared clonotypes between healthy human individuals. The genomic DNA of each subset was split evenly across several immunoSEQ plates. In the authors' methods: ImmunoSEQ only sent back junction sequences with no quality scores, so filtering was done differently. Some clones are missing from TCRdb's copy, which holds only in-frame ones; the method was immunoSEQ multiplex PCR. Clone size and V and J calls were adopted from that table, with D and trimming inferred from the DNA. The repertoire holds millions of clones, 90% to 95% seen once, with 0.13% in the top ten. The CDR3 is made up of 16 amino acids. The germline V and J ends were trimmed by 1 base and 3 bases, with 15 bases remaining between them. Germline loops: CDR1 MNHNS, CDR2 SASEGT.

Material: naive CD4+ T cells sorted from blood. Noted subset: CD45RA+ positively selected. The V gene is TRBV6-1, the J gene TRBJ1-2, with D unclear. The TCR sequence derives from a man between 18 and 35 years old in good health. CDR3 region: CASSEGLAYTYYGYTF. The CDR3 nucleotides are TGTGCCAGCAGTGAAGGTCTCGCTTACACCTACTATGGCTACACCTTC.